Each of the 12 T cell receptor beta chains below was sequenced from the same sample in a study of cytomegalovirus exposure and HLA in healthy donors. Data came from immunoSEQ multiplex PCR; TCRdb stores just in-frame clones and leaves some out. Of 150,000 to 180,000 clones in the sample, 85% to 90% were seen once. Sequenced sample: PBMCs. The receptors here all came from a human donor in good health.

The chain couples TRBV6-5 to TRBJ1-1; no clear D gene. Trimming cost V 5 bases and J 8 bases, with 15 bases left between them. Germline V gene lookup returns CDR1 MNHEY and CDR2 SVGAGI. The CDR3 runs 13 residues. CDR3 loop: CASSQVDGLEAFF. As DNA, the CDR3 is TGTGCCAGCAGTCAGGTCGATGGGTTGGAAGCTTTCTTT.

The CDR3 reads CASTRGAIFTEAFF. DNA for the CDR3: TGTGCCAGCACCCGGGGAGCAATTTTTACTGAAGCTTTCTTT. The chain is built from TRBV6-6 and TRBJ1-1; no firm D call. From germline, CDR1 is MNHNY and CDR2 SVGAGI (reference sequence). CDR3 size: 14 residues. V was shortened by 7 bases and J by 5 bases, with 17 bases between the two germline ends.

The rearrangement uses TRBV11-1 and TRBJ1-1; weak D call: TRBD1 (5 bases). V lost 4 bases to trimming and J lost 0 bases, with 6 bases between them. Germline lookup yields CDR1 SGHAT and CDR2 FQDESV (reference sequence). This CDR3 has 13 amino acids. The CDR3 DNA follows: TGTGCCAGCAGCTCACAGGTGAACACTGAAGCTTTCTTT. As protein: CASSSQVNTEAFF.

V usage is TRBV7-2 and J usage is TRBJ2-2; 8 bases are shared with TRBD2. Losses at the gene ends were 3 bases for V and 6 bases for J; bases not matched to a gene: 3. Germline V gene sequence: CDR1 SGHTA, CDR2 FQGNSA. This CDR3 has 14 residues. The CDR3 DNA reads as TGTGCCAGCAGCTTCCGGGGGGGCGCCGGGGAGCTGTTTTTT. This gives the protein CASSFRGGAGELFF.

This clone was found a few times. V gene TRBV15 combines with J gene TRBJ2-3, with TRBD2 as a possible D gene (7 bases). The CDR3 consists of 16 residues. Germline V gene data show CDR1 as LNHNV and CDR2 as YYDKDF (reference sequence). Trimming removed 5 bases at V and 4 bases at J, with 19 bases between. This CDR3 is CATSLGSGGRADTQYF. CDR3 DNA sequence: TGTGCCACCAGCCTAGGCTCGGGGGGCCGCGCAGATACGCAGTATTTT.

The V call is TRBV10-1, the J call TRBJ1-4; D is unclear. CDR3 length: 12 residues. V gave up 3 bases and J gave up 4 bases, with 3 bases separating them. The germline CDR1 and CDR2 sequences are WNHNN and SYGVQD (reference sequence). This CDR3 reads CASSDHNEKLFF. The CDR3 coding sequence is TGCGCCAGCAGTGACCATAATGAAAAACTGTTTTTT.

The chain combines TRBV11-3 with TRBJ2-2, with D tentatively TRBD1 (5 bases). Per germline, CDR1 SGHNT and CDR2 YENEEA. The CDR3 contains 15 residues. V was pared by 5 bases and J by 3 bases, with 13 bases between. The DNA of the CDR3 is TGTGCCAGCAGCCCAGGGTGGACGGACACCGGGGAGCTGTTTTTT. Translating it yields CASSPGWTDTGELFF.

This clone was detected a few times. The chain joins TRBV7-9 to TRBJ2-2, with a tentative D call TRBD1 (5 bases). Trimming cost V 7 bases and J 1 base, with 10 bases left between them. The CDR3 spans 14 residues. The germline V gene encodes CDR1 SEHNR and CDR2 FQNEAQ (reference sequence). CDR3 in DNA: TGTGCCAGCACACAGGTGGTGAACACCGGGGAGCTGTTTTTT. Its protein product is CASTQVVNTGELFF.

In its sample, this clone was seen once. This rearrangement joins TRBV6-1 to TRBJ2-3; weak D call: TRBD2 (5 bases). Germline lookup yields CDR1 MNHNS and CDR2 SASEGT. Trimming took off 7 bases at V and 10 bases at J, with 18 bases between the two ends. The CDR3 loop spans 13 amino acids. CDR3 sequence: CASTGGEVTAQYF. CDR3 in DNA: TGTGCCAGCACCGGAGGAGAAGTCACTGCGCAGTATTTT.

The chain uses TRBV2 and TRBJ2-1; D may be TRBD2 (5 bases). Germline CDR1 reads SNHLY; CDR2 reads FYNNEI. Trimming shortened V by 7 bases and J by 9 bases, and 31 bases separated the two germline ends. The CDR3 loop spans 18 amino acids. Here the CDR3 reads CASTSGDILNPKRAEQFF. The CDR3 region has the DNA TGTGCCAGCACCTCCGGCGACATCTTAAACCCCAAGAGGGCTGAGCAGTTCTTC.

The chain links TRBV27 to TRBJ1-6, with TRBD1 matching 7 bases. CDR1 is MNHEY and CDR2 is SMNVEV in the germline V gene (reference sequence). This CDR3 contains 14 residues. V dropped 6 bases and J dropped 7; count of bases not matched to a gene: 6. The CDR3 loop reads CASRKQGDNSPLHF. Written as DNA, the CDR3 is TGTGCCAGCAGGAAGCAGGGGGACAATTCACCCCTCCACTTT.

This clone was seen only once. The gene calls are TRBV13 and TRBJ2-1, with a tentative D call TRBD2 (5 bases). The V end lost 9 bases, the J end lost 1 base, and 16 bases lay between the germline ends. The CDR3 has 15 amino acids. CDR1 and CDR2 (germline): PRHDT, FYEKMQ (reference sequence). Here the CDR3 DNA reads TGTGCCAGATACCTCTCCAGGAGGTCCTACAATGAGCAGTTCTTC. Translated: CARYLSRRSYNEQFF.